The entry below describes one T cell receptor beta chain. Methods used by the authors: The assay estimated nucleated cells by amplifying reference gene primers. The repertoire was sequenced with immunoSEQ multiplex PCR; TCRdb's copy has only in-frame clones and lacks some. V and J calls and clone size are given by that table; D and trimming were obtained from the DNA. The sample holds about 63,000 clones, 79% seen once. These data belong to a study of blood T cell repertoires in COVID-19. Study context: The United States, Italy and Spain supplied acute and convalescent COVID-19 samples. Sample material is recorded as cDNA or gDNA derived from T cells, B-cell-depleted T cells, or PBMCs.

Germline V gene lookup returns CDR1 SQVTM and CDR2 ANQGSEA. This CDR3 has 16 residues. V was clipped by 0 bases and J by 2 bases, with 15 bases between them. The origin of this receptor is a human donor in a cohort sampled during active COVID-19. Input material: peripheral blood. The chain couples TRBV29-1 to TRBJ2-3, with D perhaps TRBD1 (5 bases). CDR3 sequence: CSVEDPDSPHTDTQYF. CDR3 sequence (DNA): TGCAGCGTTGAAGATCCCGACAGCCCTCACACAGATACGCAGTATTTT.